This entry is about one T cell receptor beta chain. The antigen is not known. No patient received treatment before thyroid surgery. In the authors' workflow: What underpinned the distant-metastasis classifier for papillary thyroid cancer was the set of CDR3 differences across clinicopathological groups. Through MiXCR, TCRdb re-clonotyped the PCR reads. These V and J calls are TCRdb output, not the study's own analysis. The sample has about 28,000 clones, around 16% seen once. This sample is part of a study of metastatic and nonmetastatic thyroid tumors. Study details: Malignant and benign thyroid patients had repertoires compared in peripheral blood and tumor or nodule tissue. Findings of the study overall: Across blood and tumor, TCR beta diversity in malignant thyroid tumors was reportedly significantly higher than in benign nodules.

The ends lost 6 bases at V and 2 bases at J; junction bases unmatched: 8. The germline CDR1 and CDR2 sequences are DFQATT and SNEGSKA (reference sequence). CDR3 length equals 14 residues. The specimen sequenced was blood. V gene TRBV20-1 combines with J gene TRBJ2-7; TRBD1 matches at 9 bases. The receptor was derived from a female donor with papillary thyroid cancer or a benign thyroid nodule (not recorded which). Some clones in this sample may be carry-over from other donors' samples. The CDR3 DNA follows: TGCAGTGCGAGAAAAGGGACAGGGACCTACGAGCAGTACTTC. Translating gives CSARKGTGTYEQYF.